The 21 T cell receptor beta chains reported below all come from one sample, sequenced in a study of T-cell reconstitution after alpha-beta-depleted transplantation in children. The library targeted TCRbeta and was prepared with unique molecular identifiers. TCRdb called the PCR reads again in MiXCR, with one record for every CDR3 protein. Among approximately 120,000 distinct CDR3 sequences listed, roughly 9% were seen once. This sample comprised PBMCs, mostly from graft donor cells, obtained 180 days after TCRalphabeta/CD19-depleted stem cell transplant. These receptors were collected from a girl less than two years old who had a stem cell transplant for combined immunodeficiency, so the T cells may come from the graft donor.

V is TRBV10-3 and J is TRBJ2-1; maybe TRBD1 (5 bases). Trimming took 3 bases from V and 3 from J, leaving 6 bases between them. Germline V gives CDR1 ENHRY, CDR2 SYGVKD. The CDR3 is made up of 13 amino acids. As DNA, the CDR3 is TGTGCCATCAGTGAAGACAGCTACAATGAGCAGTTCTTC. It specifies CAISEDSYNEQFF.

The genes are TRBV2 and TRBJ2-2, with a tentative D call TRBD1 (5 bases). Per the germline V gene, CDR1 is SNHLY and CDR2 is FYNNEI. The CDR3 has 14 amino acids. The V gene lost 3 bases and the J gene lost 3 bases, with 8 bases spanning the gap. The CDR3 loop is CASSEGRYTGELFF. In nucleotides, the CDR3 is TGTGCCAGCAGTGAGGGGCGGTACACCGGGGAGCTGTTTTTT.

This clonotype was observed a handful of times. This chain uses TRBV20-1 with TRBJ2-2, with D possibly TRBD2 on 6 matching bases. Between the trimmed V and J ends, which lost 0 bases and 7 bases, there was a span of 15 bases. Germline V gives CDR1 DFQATT, CDR2 SNEGSKA (reference sequence). The CDR3 contains 15 residues. Here the CDR3 reads CSARDWGVQGGELFF. CDR3 DNA sequence: TGCAGTGCTAGAGATTGGGGGGTACAAGGCGGGGAGCTGTTTTTT.

The chain links TRBV12-3 or TRBV12-4 to TRBJ2-7; 9 bases align to TRBD2. With 6 bases clipped from V and 4 bases from J, the junction kept 10 bases outside the gene matches. CDR3 length equals 15 residues. The CDR3 nucleotides read TGTGCCAGCAGCTCCCTGGGTAGCGGGAGTTACGAGCAGTACTTC. This encodes CASSSLGSGSYEQYF.

This clonotype was seen ten or more times. The chain combines TRBV18 with TRBJ2-7; no reliable D call. Germline values: CDR1 KGHSH, CDR2 LQKENI. V was clipped by 0 bases and J by 2 bases, with 5 bases between them. The CDR3 has 13 residues. CDR3 amino acids: CASSPPGTYEQYF. CDR3 coding DNA: TGTGCCAGCTCACCACCGGGGACCTACGAGCAGTACTTC.

This clonotype was seen a handful of times. V is TRBV5-5 and J is TRBJ1-2; no clear D gene. CDR3 length: 14 amino acids. Germline V gives CDR1 SGHKS, CDR2 YYEKEE (reference sequence). V was pared by 0 bases and J by 0 bases, with 6 bases between. CDR3 in DNA: TGTGCCAGCAGCTTGGTTATAGCTAACTATGGCTACACCTTC. This gives the protein CASSLVIANYGYTF.

The V gene is TRBV29-1, the J gene TRBJ2-7; 12 bases map to TRBD2. The CDR3 spans 17 residues. V lost 4 bases and J lost 6; bases outside the gene matches: 16. Germline V gene sequence: CDR1 SQVTM, CDR2 ANQGSEA. The CDR3 region has the DNA TGCAGCGTTGCCCGTGCAAAGACTAGCGGGAGAGTTACCGAGCAGTACTTC. It codes for CSVARAKTSGRVTEQYF.

The gene calls are TRBV7-2 and TRBJ2-1, with 9 bases fitting TRBD2. Germline CDR1 reads SGHTA; CDR2 reads FQGNSA. The CDR3 runs to 17 residues. J was trimmed by 3 bases and V by 4 bases; bases with no gene match: 10. The CDR3 coding sequence is TGTGCCAGCAGCTCCTTTAGCGGGAGCGCCTTCTACAATGAGCAGTTCTTC. This encodes CASSSFSGSAFYNEQFF.

This clonotype came up a few times. The V gene is TRBV20-1, the J gene TRBJ2-1; a possible D gene is TRBD1 (6 bases). Germline assignment: CDR1 DFQATT and CDR2 SNEGSKA (reference sequence). This CDR3 is 15 amino acids long. Trimming shortened V by 1 base and J by 6 bases, and 16 bases separated the two germline ends. The CDR3 DNA follows: TGCAGTGCTAGAGTGGGTACGTGGGGGCTCAATGAGCAGTTCTTC. Protein product: CSARVGTWGLNEQFF.

This clonotype was counted ten times or more. The rearrangement uses TRBV12-3 or TRBV12-4 and TRBJ2-3; 10 positions match TRBD2. V was clipped by 1 base and J by 6 bases; unmatched bases: 7. The CDR3 is made up of 16 amino acids. CDR3 amino acids: CASSLENLAGADTQYF. DNA for the CDR3: TGTGCCAGCAGTTTAGAGAACCTAGCGGGAGCGGATACGCAGTATTTT.

This clonotype was recorded many times. This rearrangement joins TRBV6-5 to TRBJ2-1, with 10 bases lining up with TRBD2. The junction had 10 bases not matched to a gene; V was cut back by 3 bases and J by 8 bases. The V gene's germline CDR1 is MNHEY and CDR2 SVGAGI. This CDR3 contains 16 residues. CDR3 protein: CASSYQSGGAPHEQFF. The CDR3 coding sequence is TGTGCCAGCAGTTATCAGAGCGGGGGGGCCCCCCATGAGCAGTTCTTC.

The table lists this clonotype with a few counts. Sequence at one end of the junction differs from germline and may be a read error. J is TRBJ2-6 and V is TRBV4-2; D might be TRBD1 (5 bases). Germline CDR1 and CDR2: LGHNA and YNFKEQ. The CDR3 spans 18 residues. CDR3 DNA: TGTGCCAGCAGCCAAGATCGCACTCCTCACTCTGGGGCCAACGGCCTGACTTTC. It translates to CASSQDRTPHSGANGLTF.

This clonotype was observed a handful of times. The rearrangement joins TRBV12-3 or TRBV12-4 to TRBJ2-4; D is undetermined. V was shortened by 2 bases and J by 3 bases, with 11 bases between the two germline ends. CDR3 length: 15 amino acids. The CDR3 DNA sequence: TGTGCCAGCAGTTTATATCCCCTGCTCAAAAACATTCAGTACTTC. It encodes CASSLYPLLKNIQYF.

The sample holds a few counts of this clonotype. V is TRBV12-3 or TRBV12-4 and J is TRBJ2-1, with no clear D. The V gene lost 7 bases and the J gene lost 0 bases, with 10 bases spanning the gap. This CDR3 comprises 14 residues. The DNA of the CDR3 is TGTGCCAGCAAACCAGGAAACTCCTACAATGAGCAGTTCTTC. Translating gives CASKPGNSYNEQFF.

The chain combines TRBV7-2 with TRBJ2-1; no clear D. Germline V gene lookup returns CDR1 SGHTA and CDR2 FQGNSA. V was pared by 1 base and J by 6 bases, with 10 bases between. The CDR3 spans 14 residues. This chain's CDR3 is CASSLESFPNEQFF. CDR3 nucleotides: TGTGCCAGCAGCTTAGAGAGCTTCCCCAATGAGCAGTTCTTC.

The chain links TRBV12-3 or TRBV12-4 to TRBJ2-4, with 8 bases aligning to TRBD2. The CDR3 has 19 residues. V shed 11 bases, J shed 0 bases, and the junction held 21 bases outside the gene matches. The CDR3 coding sequence is TGTGCCCTCAGTTTATTTCTTCTAGCGGGCCCGAGAGCCAAAAACATTCAGTACTTC. Protein product: CALSLFLLAGPRAKNIQYF.

The chain couples TRBV7-2 to TRBJ2-3; tentatively, D is TRBD2 (6 bases). CDR1 is SGHTA, CDR2 FQGNSA, per germline. The germline V and J ends were trimmed by 5 bases and 3 bases, with 12 bases remaining between them. The CDR3 has 14 residues. CDR3 residues: CASSRALATDTQYF. The CDR3 DNA is TGTGCCAGCAGCCGCGCACTAGCTACAGATACGCAGTATTTT. Using reference TRBV7-2 and TRBJ2-3 for the parts outside the CDR3, the full variable domain is GAGVSQSPSNKVTEKGKDVELRCDPISGHTALYWYRQSLGQGLEFLIYFQGNSAPDKSGLPSDRFSAERTGGSVSTLTIQRTQQEDSAVYLCASSRALATDTQYFGPGTRLTVL.

The rearrangement uses TRBV27 and TRBJ1-4; weak D call: TRBD1 (6 bases). CDR1 and CDR2 (germline): MNHEY, SMNVEV (reference sequence). The CDR3 contains 14 residues. Trimming took off 6 bases at V and 8 bases at J, with 16 bases between the two ends. Here the CDR3 DNA reads TGTGCCAGCAGAAAACAGGGAAGGAAGGAAAAACTGTTTTTT. Translating it yields CASRKQGRKEKLFF.

This clonotype was seen only a few times. V and J are TRBV24-1 and TRBJ2-2; D could derive from TRBD1 or TRBD2 (5 bases each). CDR3 length: 15 amino acids. Per germline, CDR1 KGHDR and CDR2 SFDVKD. Trimming shortened V by 6 bases and J by 3 bases, and 13 bases separated the two germline ends. The CDR3 spells CATSRPLGDTGELFF. CDR3 nucleotide sequence: TGTGCCACCAGTCGGCCGTTGGGGGACACCGGGGAGCTGTTTTTT.

This clonotype appeared many times. The V gene is TRBV20-1, the J gene TRBJ2-7; 8 bases are a match to TRBD1. V shed 4 bases, J shed 4 bases, and the junction held 3 bases outside the gene matches. Germline V gene lookup returns CDR1 DFQATT and CDR2 SNEGSKA (reference sequence). The CDR3 runs 12 residues. The CDR3 here is CSANNRGYEQYF. The DNA of the CDR3 is TGCAGTGCTAACAACAGGGGGTACGAGCAGTACTTC.

This rearrangement joins TRBV29-1 to TRBJ2-7; D is unresolved. V was cut by 1 base and J by 6 bases, with 10 bases left in between. Germline CDR1 is SQVTM and CDR2 is ANQGSEA. There are 12 residues in the CDR3. This CDR3 is CSVEGSWGEQYF. CDR3 nucleotide sequence: TGCAGCGTTGAAGGCTCATGGGGCGAGCAGTACTTC.